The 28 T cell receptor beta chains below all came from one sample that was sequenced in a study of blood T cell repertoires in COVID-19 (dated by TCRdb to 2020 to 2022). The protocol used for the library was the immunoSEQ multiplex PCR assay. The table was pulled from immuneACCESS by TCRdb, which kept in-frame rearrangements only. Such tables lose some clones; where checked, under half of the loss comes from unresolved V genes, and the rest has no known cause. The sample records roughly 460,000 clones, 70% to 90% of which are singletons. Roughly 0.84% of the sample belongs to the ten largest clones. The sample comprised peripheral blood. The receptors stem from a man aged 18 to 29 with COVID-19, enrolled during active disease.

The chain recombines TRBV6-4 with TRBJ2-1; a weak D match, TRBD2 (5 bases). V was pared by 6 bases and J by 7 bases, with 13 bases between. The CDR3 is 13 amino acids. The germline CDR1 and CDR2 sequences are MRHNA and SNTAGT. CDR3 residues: CASSLIRGNEQFF. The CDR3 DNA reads TGTGCCAGCAGCTTAATTAGAGGGAATGAGCAGTTCTTC.

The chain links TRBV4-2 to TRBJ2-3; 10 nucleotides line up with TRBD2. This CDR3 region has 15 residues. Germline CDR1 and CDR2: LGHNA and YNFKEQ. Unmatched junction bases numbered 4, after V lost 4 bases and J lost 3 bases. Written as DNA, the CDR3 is TGTGCCAGCAGCCCGAGCGGGGGGGCGACAGATACGCAGTATTTT. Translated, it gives CASSPSGGATDTQYF.

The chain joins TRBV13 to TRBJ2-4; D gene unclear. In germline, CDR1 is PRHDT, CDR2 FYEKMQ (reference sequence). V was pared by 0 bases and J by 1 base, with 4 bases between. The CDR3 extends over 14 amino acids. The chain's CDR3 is CASSLGRAKNIQYF. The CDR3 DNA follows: TGTGCCAGCAGCTTAGGCCGGGCCAAAAACATTCAGTACTTC.

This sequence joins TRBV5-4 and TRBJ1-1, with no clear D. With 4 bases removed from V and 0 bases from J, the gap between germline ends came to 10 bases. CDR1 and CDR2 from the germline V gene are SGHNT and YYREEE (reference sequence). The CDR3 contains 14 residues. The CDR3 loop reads CASSQEAMNTEAFF. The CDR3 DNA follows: TGTGCCAGCAGCCAGGAGGCCATGAACACTGAAGCTTTCTTT. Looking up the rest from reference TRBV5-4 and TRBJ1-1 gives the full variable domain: ETGVTQSPTHLIKTRGQQVTLRCSSQSGHNTVSWYQQALGQGPQFIFQYYREEENGRGNFPPRFSGLQFPNYSSELNVNALELDDSALYLCASSQEAMNTEAFFGQGTRLTVV.

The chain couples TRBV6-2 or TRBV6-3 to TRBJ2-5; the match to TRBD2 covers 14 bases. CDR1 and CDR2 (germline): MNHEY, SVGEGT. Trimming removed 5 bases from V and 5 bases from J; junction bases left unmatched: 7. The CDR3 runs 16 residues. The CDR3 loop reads CASSDGTSGRVETQYF. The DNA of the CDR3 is TGTGCCAGCAGTGATGGGACTAGCGGGAGAGTGGAGACCCAGTACTTC.

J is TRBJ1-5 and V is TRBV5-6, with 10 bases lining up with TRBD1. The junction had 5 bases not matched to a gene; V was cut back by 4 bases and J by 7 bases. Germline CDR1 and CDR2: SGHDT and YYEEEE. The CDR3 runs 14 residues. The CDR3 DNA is TGTGCCAGCAGCAGACAGGGGGCGCGACAGCCCCAGCATTTT. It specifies CASSRQGARQPQHF.

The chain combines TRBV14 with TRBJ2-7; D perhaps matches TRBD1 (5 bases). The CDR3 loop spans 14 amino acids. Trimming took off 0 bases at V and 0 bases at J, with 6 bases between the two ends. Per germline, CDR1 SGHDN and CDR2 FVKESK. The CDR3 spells CASSQDDSSYEQYF. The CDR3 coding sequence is TGTGCCAGCAGCCAAGATGACAGCTCCTACGAGCAGTACTTC.

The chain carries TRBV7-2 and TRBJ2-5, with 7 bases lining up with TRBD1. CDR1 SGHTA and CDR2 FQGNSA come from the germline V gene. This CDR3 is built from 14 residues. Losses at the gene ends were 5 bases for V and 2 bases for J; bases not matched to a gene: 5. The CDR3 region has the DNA TGTGCCAGCAGCCCAAGGGACAGACAAGAGACCCAGTACTTC. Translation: CASSPRDRQETQYF.

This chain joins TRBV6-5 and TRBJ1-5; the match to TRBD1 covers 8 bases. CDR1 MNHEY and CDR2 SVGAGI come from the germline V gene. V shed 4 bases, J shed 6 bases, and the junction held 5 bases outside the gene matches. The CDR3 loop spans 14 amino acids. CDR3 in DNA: TGTGCCAGCAGTTCCGGACAGGGCTTTCAGCCCCAGCATTTT. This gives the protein CASSSGQGFQPQHF.

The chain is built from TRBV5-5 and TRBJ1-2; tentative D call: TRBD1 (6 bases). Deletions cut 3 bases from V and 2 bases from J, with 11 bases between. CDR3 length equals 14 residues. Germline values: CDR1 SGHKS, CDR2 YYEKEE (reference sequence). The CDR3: CASSWDIGNYGYTF. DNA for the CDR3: TGTGCCAGCAGCTGGGACATAGGGAACTATGGCTACACCTTC.

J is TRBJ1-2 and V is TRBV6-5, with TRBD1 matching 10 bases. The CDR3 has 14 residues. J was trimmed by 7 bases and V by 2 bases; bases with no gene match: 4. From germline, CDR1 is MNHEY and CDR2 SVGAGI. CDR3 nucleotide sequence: TGTGCCAGCAGTTACGGGGGACAGGGGACTGGCTACACCTTC. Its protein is CASSYGGQGTGYTF.

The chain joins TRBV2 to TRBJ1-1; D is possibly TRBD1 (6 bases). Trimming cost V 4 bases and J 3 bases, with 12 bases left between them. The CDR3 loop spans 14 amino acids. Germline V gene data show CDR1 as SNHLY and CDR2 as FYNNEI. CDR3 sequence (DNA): TGTGCCAGCAGTGTCTTAGGGGGATACACTGAAGCTTTCTTT. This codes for CASSVLGGYTEAFF.

The CDR3 loop reads CARTNPGGGTGELFF. The DNA for the CDR3 is TGCGCCAGAACTAACCCGGGGGGGGGCACCGGGGAGCTGTTTTTT. The V call is TRBV10-1, the J call TRBJ2-2; TRBD2 matches 8 bases. Trimming removed 9 bases from V and 4 bases from J; junction bases left unmatched: 10. The CDR3 is made up of 15 amino acids. CDR1 WNHNN and CDR2 SYGVQD come from the germline V gene (reference sequence).

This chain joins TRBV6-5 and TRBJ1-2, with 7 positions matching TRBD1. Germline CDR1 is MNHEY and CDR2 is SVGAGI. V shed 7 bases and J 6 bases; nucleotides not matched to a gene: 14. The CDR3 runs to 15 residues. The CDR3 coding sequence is TGTGCCAGCAACCAGGACACCAGGGGGACTGATGGCTACACCTTC. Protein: CASNQDTRGTDGYTF.

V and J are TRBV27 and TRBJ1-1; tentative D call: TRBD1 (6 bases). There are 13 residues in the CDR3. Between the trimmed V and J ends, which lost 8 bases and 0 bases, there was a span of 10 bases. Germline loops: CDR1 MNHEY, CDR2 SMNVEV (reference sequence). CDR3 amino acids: CASAGTLNTEAFF. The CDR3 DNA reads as TGTGCCAGCGCCGGGACACTGAACACTGAAGCTTTCTTT.

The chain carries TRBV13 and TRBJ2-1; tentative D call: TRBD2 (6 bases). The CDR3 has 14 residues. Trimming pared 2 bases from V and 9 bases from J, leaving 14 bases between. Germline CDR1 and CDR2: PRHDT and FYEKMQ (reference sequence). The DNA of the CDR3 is TGTGCCAGCAGCTTAATGACTAGAAGCCGTGAGCAGTTCTTC. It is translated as CASSLMTRSREQFF.

In nucleotides, the CDR3 is TGTGCCAGCAGTCCCTCGGGGGGGGCCAATTCACCCCTCCACTTT. Amino acids: CASSPSGGANSPLHF. The chain recombines TRBV6-5 with TRBJ1-6; TRBD1 might be the D (6 bases). Germline V gives CDR1 MNHEY, CDR2 SVGAGI. With 5 bases removed from V and 7 bases from J, the gap between germline ends came to 15 bases. This CDR3 has 15 amino acids.

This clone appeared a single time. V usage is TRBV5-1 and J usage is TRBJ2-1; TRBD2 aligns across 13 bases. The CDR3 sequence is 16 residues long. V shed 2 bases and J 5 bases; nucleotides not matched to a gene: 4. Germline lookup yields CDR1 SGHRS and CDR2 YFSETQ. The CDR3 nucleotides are TGCGCCAGCAGCTTAGGGACTAGCGGGGAACACAATGAGCAGTTCTTC. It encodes CASSLGTSGEHNEQFF.

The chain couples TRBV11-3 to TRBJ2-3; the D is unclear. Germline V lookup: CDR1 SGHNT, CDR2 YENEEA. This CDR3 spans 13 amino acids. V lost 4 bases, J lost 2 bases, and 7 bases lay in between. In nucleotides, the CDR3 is TGTGCCAGCAGCTCGGGTCTCACAGATACGCAGTATTTT. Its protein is CASSSGLTDTQYF.

CDR3 nucleotide sequence: TGTGCCAGCAGTATGTCTACAACTAATGAAAAACTGTTTTTT. This sequence encodes CASSMSTTNEKLFF. The rearrangement joins TRBV6-5 to TRBJ1-4, with D uncertain. Germline CDR1 reads MNHEY; CDR2 reads SVGAGI. The CDR3 totals 14 residues. V lost 5 bases to trimming and J lost 0 bases, with 7 bases between them.

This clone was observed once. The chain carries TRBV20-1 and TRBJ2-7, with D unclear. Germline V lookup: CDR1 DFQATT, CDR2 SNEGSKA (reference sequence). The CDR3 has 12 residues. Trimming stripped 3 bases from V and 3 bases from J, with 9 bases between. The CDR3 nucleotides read TGCAGTGCTAGTCTACAGAACTACGAGCAGTACTTC. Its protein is CSASLQNYEQYF.

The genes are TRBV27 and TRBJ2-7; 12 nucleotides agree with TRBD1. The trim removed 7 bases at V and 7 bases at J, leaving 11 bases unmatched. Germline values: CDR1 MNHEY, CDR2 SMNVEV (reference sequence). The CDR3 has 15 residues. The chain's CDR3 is CASTFRDRGPWEQYF. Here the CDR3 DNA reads TGTGCCAGCACTTTCCGGGACAGGGGGCCTTGGGAGCAGTACTTC.

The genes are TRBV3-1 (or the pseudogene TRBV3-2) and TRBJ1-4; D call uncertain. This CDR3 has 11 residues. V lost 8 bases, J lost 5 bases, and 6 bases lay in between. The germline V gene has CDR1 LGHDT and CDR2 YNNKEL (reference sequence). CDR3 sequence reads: CASAGNEKLFF. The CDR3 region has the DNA TGTGCCAGCGCTGGCAATGAAAAACTGTTTTTT.

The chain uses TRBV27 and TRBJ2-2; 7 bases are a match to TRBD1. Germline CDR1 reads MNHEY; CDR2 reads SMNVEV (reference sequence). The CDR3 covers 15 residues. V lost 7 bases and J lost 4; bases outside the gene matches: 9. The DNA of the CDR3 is TGTGCCAGCACCCCATGGACAGGAAGCACCGGGGAGCTGTTTTTT. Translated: CASTPWTGSTGELFF.

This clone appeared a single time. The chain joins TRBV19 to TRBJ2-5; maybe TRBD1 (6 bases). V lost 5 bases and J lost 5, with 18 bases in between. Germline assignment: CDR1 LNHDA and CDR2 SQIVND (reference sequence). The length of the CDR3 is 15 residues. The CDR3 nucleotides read TGTGCCAGTAGTGCTAAGGGGGAGCGAGGGGAGACCCAGTACTTC. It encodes CASSAKGERGETQYF.

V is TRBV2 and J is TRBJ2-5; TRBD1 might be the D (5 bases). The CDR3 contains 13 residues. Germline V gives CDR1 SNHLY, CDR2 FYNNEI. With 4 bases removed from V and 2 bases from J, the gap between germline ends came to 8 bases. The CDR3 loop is CASSATAQETQYF. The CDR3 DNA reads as TGTGCCAGCAGTGCGACAGCTCAAGAGACCCAGTACTTC.

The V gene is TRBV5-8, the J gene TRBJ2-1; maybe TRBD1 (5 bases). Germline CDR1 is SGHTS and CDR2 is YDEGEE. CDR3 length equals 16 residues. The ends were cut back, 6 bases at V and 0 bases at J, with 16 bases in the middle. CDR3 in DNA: TGTGCCAGCACCCCAACAGGTTCGAGCTCCTACAATGAGCAGTTCTTC. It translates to CASTPTGSSSYNEQFF.

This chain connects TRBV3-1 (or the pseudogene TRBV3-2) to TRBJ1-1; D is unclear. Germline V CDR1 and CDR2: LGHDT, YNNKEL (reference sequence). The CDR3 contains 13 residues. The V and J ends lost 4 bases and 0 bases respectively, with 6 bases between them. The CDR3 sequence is CASSPFMNTEAFF. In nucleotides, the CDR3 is TGTGCCAGCAGCCCCTTTATGAACACTGAAGCTTTCTTT.